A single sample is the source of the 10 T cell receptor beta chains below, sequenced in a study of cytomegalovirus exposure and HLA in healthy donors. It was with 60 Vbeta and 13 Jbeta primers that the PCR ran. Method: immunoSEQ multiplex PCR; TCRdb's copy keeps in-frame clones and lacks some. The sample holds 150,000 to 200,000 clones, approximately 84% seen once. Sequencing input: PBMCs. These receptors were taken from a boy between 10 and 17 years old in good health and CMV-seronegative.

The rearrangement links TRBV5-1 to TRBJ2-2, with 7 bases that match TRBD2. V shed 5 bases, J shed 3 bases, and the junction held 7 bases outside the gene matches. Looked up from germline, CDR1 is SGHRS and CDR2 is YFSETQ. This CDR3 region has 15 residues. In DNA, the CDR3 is TGCGCCAGCAGATCGGGAGGCCGCGACACCGGGGAGCTGTTTTTT. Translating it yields CASRSGGRDTGELFF.

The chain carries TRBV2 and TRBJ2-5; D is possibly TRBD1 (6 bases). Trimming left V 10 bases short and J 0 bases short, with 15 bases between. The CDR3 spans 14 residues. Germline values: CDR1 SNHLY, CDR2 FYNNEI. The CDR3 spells CATVDRTNQETQYF. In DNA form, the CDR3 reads TGTGCCACCGTCGACAGGACCAACCAAGAGACCCAGTACTTC.

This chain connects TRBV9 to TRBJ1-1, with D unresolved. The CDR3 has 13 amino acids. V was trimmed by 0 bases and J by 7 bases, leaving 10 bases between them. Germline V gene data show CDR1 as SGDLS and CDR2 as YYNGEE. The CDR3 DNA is TGTGCCAGCAGCGTAGAAGTGAGAAGTGAAGCTTTCTTT. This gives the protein CASSVEVRSEAFF.

The CDR3 nucleotides are TGTGCCACCAGCAGAGATCGGTTCATTCTAGCATCCAATGAGCAGTTCTTC. Translated: CATSRDRFILASNEQFF. V gene TRBV15 combines with J gene TRBJ2-1, with D maybe TRBD2 (5 bases). The CDR3 is 17 residues long. V was pared by 0 bases and J by 6 bases, with 18 bases between. CDR1 is LNHNV and CDR2 is YYDKDF in the germline V gene (reference sequence). Looking up the rest from reference TRBV15 and TRBJ2-1 gives the full variable domain: DAMVIQNPRYQVTQFGKPVTLSCSQTLNHNVMYWYQQKSSQAPKLLFHYYDKDFNNEADTPDNFQSRRPNTSFCFLDIRSPGLGDTAMYLCATSRDRFILASNEQFFGPGTRLTVL.

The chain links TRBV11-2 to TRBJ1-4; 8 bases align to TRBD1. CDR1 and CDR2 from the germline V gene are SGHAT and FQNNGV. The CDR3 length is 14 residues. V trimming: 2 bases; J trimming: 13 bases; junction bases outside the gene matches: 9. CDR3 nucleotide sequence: TGTGCCAGCAGCTTATCCCCGGACAGGGTGAGACTGTTTTTT. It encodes CASSLSPDRVRLFF.

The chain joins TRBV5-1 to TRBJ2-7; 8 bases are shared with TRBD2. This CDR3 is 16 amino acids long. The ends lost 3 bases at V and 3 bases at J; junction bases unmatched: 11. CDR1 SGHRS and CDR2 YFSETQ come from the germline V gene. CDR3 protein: CASSSFPRGVFYEQYF. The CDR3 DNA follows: TGCGCCAGCAGCTCCTTTCCGCGGGGGGTGTTCTACGAGCAGTACTTC.

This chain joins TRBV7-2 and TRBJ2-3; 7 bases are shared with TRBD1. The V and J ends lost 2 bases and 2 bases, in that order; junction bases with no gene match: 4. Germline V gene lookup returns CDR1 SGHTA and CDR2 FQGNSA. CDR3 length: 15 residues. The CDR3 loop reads CASSLTGDDTDTQYF. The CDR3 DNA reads TGTGCCAGCAGCTTAACAGGGGACGACACAGATACGCAGTATTTT.

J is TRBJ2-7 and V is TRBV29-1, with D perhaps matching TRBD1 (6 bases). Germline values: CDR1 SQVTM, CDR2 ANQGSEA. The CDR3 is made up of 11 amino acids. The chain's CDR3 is CSIQGTYEQYF. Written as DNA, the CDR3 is TGCAGTATACAGGGAACCTACGAGCAGTACTTC.

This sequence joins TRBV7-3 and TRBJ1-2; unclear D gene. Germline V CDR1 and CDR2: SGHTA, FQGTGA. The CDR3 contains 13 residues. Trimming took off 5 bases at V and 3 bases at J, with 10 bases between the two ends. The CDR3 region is CASSRNQDYGYTF. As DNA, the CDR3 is TGTGCCAGCAGCCGGAACCAGGACTATGGCTACACCTTC.

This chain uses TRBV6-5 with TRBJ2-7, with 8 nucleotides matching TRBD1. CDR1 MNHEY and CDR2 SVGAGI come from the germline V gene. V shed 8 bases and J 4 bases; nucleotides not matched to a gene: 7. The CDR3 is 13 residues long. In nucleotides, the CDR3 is TGTGCCAGCCGTCGACAGGGGCCGTACGAGCAGTACTTC. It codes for CASRRQGPYEQYF.